Shown below are 21 T cell receptor beta chains from a single sample sequenced in a study of cytomegalovirus exposure and HLA in healthy donors. This PCR relied on a set of 60 Vbeta primers and 13 Jbeta primers. The repertoire was sequenced with immunoSEQ multiplex PCR; TCRdb's copy has only in-frame clones and lacks some. The table shows about 120,000 clones, with about 80% occurring only once. Sequenced: PBMCs. The receptors shown here come from a woman aged 40 to 50 in good health and CMV-seropositive.

The sample holds one count of this clone. The V call is TRBV7-3, the J call TRBJ2-6; the D gene is possibly TRBD1 (5 bases). The germline V gene encodes CDR1 SGHTA and CDR2 FQGTGA. Trimming took 5 bases from V and 3 from J, leaving 8 bases between them. CDR3 size: 14 residues. The CDR3 coding sequence is TGTGCCAGCAGCAGGGGTTTTGGGGCCAACGTCCTGACTTTC. Its protein is CASSRGFGANVLTF.

This clone has a handful of counts. The chain links TRBV7-2 to TRBJ1-2, with a possible D match to TRBD1 (6 bases). CDR1 is SGHTA, CDR2 FQGNSA, per germline. V was shortened by 5 bases and J by 5 bases, with 15 bases between the two germline ends. The CDR3 length is 14 residues. CDR3: CASSPRRGKYGYTF. In nucleotides, the CDR3 is TGTGCCAGCAGCCCTCGTAGGGGGAAATATGGCTACACCTTC.

The chain combines TRBV15 with TRBJ2-2, with D unclear. The CDR3 sequence is 13 residues long. CDR1 and CDR2 (germline): LNHNV, YYDKDF (reference sequence). V lost 5 bases and J lost 5, with 9 bases in between. This CDR3 is CATSAKETGELFF. Here the CDR3 DNA reads TGTGCCACCAGCGCAAAGGAGACCGGGGAGCTGTTTTTT.

The chain combines TRBV5-4 with TRBJ2-5, with 9 positions matching TRBD1. J lost 2 bases, V lost 4 bases, and 3 bases had no gene match. The CDR3 contains 14 residues. Germline loops: CDR1 SGHNT, CDR2 YYREEE (reference sequence). Written as DNA, the CDR3 is TGTGCCAGCAGCCCGACAGGGGGACAAGAGACCCAGTACTTC. Translating it yields CASSPTGGQETQYF.

Only a few counts were recorded for this clone. This rearrangement joins TRBV7-2 to TRBJ2-1; D may be TRBD2 (6 bases). V lost 5 bases and J 0 bases, leaving 14 bases between the germline ends. There are 16 residues in the CDR3. Germline V gene lookup returns CDR1 SGHTA and CDR2 FQGNSA. CDR3 nucleotides: TGTGCCAGCAGCCGGGCGGGATCTAGCTCCTACAATGAGCAGTTCTTC. Translating it yields CASSRAGSSSYNEQFF. The variable domain in full, with the rest retrieved from reference TRBV7-2 and TRBJ2-1, is GAGVSQSPSNKVTEKGKDVELRCDPISGHTALYWYRQSLGQGLEFLIYFQGNSAPDKSGLPSDRFSAERTGGSVSTLTIQRTQQEDSAVYLCASSRAGSSSYNEQFFGPGTRLTVL.

V usage is TRBV29-1 and J usage is TRBJ1-1, with D uncertain. Per germline, CDR1 SQVTM and CDR2 ANQGSEA. The CDR3 length is 12 residues. CDR3: CAGGLFNTEAFF. CDR3 nucleotides: TGCGCGGGCGGTCTCTTTAACACTGAAGCTTTCTTT.

This sequence joins TRBV25-1 and TRBJ1-1; the D gene is possibly TRBD1 (5 bases). Trimming cost V 9 bases and J 5 bases, with 16 bases left between them. Per germline, CDR1 MGHDK and CDR2 SYGVNS. CDR3 length: 13 residues. CDR3 amino acids: CASLETGGTEAFF. CDR3 nucleotide sequence: TGTGCCAGTTTGGAGACGGGGGGGACTGAAGCTTTCTTT.

The chain employs TRBV6-4 and TRBJ2-2; 7 bases line up with TRBD2. There are 14 residues in the CDR3. Trimming took 6 bases from V and 7 from J; bases not matched to a gene: 8. Germline-derived CDR1 and CDR2 are MRHNA and SNTAGT. CDR3 nucleotides: TGTGCCAGCAGAGCTAGCGGAAAGGGCGGGGAGCTGTTTTTT. Translation gives CASRASGKGGELFF.

The rearrangement links TRBV7-2 to TRBJ2-2; D is undetermined. The CDR3 is 12 amino acids. Germline V gene lookup returns CDR1 SGHTA and CDR2 FQGNSA. V was clipped by 6 bases and J by 2 bases, with 4 bases between them. The chain's CDR3 is CASSHNTGELFF. Written as DNA, the CDR3 is TGTGCCAGCAGTCATAACACCGGGGAGCTGTTTTTT.

The chain carries TRBV5-8 and TRBJ2-5, with TRBD2 identical over 9 bases. The CDR3 consists of 17 residues. V was pared by 4 bases and J by 4 bases, with 14 bases of the junction left unmatched. Germline values: CDR1 SGHTS, CDR2 YDEGEE. The CDR3 spells CASSNGGSPSGAETQYF. The CDR3 DNA reads as TGTGCCAGCAGCAATGGAGGATCTCCTAGCGGGGCAGAGACCCAGTACTTC.

This clone was seen only a few times. The chain carries TRBV6-1 and TRBJ2-7; tentative D call: TRBD2 (6 bases). Trimming pared 6 bases from V and 2 bases from J, leaving 8 bases between. From germline, CDR1 is MNHNS and CDR2 SASEGT. CDR3 length equals 12 residues. Here the CDR3 DNA reads TGTGCCAGCAGACGGGAGACCTACGAGCAGTACTTC. This sequence encodes CASRRETYEQYF.

The rearrangement links TRBV27 to TRBJ1-1; unclear D gene. Germline V CDR1 and CDR2: MNHEY, SMNVEV (reference sequence). This CDR3 comprises 13 residues. V lost 3 bases and J 0 bases, leaving 5 bases between the germline ends. In DNA, the CDR3 is TGTGCCAGCAGTTTTAATCTGAACACTGAAGCTTTCTTT. Translated, it gives CASSFNLNTEAFF.

The CDR3 loop is CASSASRDRYTGELFF. The CDR3 DNA reads TGCGCCAGCAGCGCCTCCCGGGACAGATACACCGGGGAGCTGTTTTTT. The V and J genes are TRBV5-1 and TRBJ2-2; 7 bases fit TRBD1. The V gene end was trimmed by 4 bases and the J gene end by 3 bases; junction bases not matched to a gene: 9. The CDR3 spans 16 residues. The germline V gene encodes CDR1 SGHRS and CDR2 YFSETQ.

V is TRBV11-3 and J is TRBJ2-1; 10 bases agree with TRBD1. V shed 5 bases, J shed 8 bases, and the junction held 9 bases outside the gene matches. The CDR3 consists of 15 residues. The germline V gene encodes CDR1 SGHNT and CDR2 YENEEA. The CDR3 coding sequence is TGTGCCAGCAGCCGACAGGGGGCAGGCGGCGATGAGCAGTTCTTC. It is translated as CASSRQGAGGDEQFF.

To note about this clone: The CDR3 end shows no conserved phenylalanine or tryptophan, and so a read error is likely. The chain has TRBV5-1 and TRBJ1-6; 7 bases align to TRBD1. The CDR3 is made up of 14 amino acids. Germline CDR1 and CDR2: SGHRS and YFSETQ. Trimming at V came to 2 bases and at J to 7 bases, leaving 3 bases not matched to a gene. As DNA, the CDR3 is TGCGCCAGCAGCTTAGGGACAGACAATTCACCCCTCCACGTT. Translating gives CASSLGTDNSPLHV.

V and J are TRBV6-5 and TRBJ2-1; a possible D gene is TRBD2 (7 bases). V was clipped by 11 bases and J by 8 bases, with 19 bases between them. Germline loops: CDR1 MNHEY, CDR2 SVGAGI. The CDR3 runs to 13 residues. The CDR3 coding sequence is TGTGCCGTAAACCCGGGGGGCTCGGATGAGCAGTTCTTC. Translating it yields CAVNPGGSDEQFF.

This clone was seen a single time. The gene calls are TRBV6-5 and TRBJ2-7, with 9 bases lining up with TRBD1. CDR1 and CDR2 (germline): MNHEY, SVGAGI. J gave up 3 bases and V 8 bases, and 11 bases lay outside the gene matches. CDR3 length equals 15 residues. Here the CDR3 reads CASWGPDRGDYEQYF. CDR3 nucleotide sequence: TGTGCCAGCTGGGGCCCCGACAGGGGGGACTACGAGCAGTACTTC.

With respect to this clone: One end of the junction is discordant with germline, which a read error may explain. CDR3 in DNA: TGTGCCTGGAGTGTGGGCGGGAGGACAGAGACGCAGTATTTT. The encoded protein is CAWSVGGRTETQYF. The rearrangement joins TRBV30 to TRBJ2-3; 8 bases agree with TRBD2. The CDR3 consists of 14 residues. Germline V lookup: CDR1 GTSNPN, CDR2 SVGIG (reference sequence).

This clone occurred a few times. This same CDR3 is encoded by further DNA sequences in the sample. J is TRBJ1-5 and V is TRBV12-2; the table calls TRBD1, which could not be checked here. TRBV12-2 is shown as a pseudogene. This CDR3 comprises 19 residues. The CDR3 nucleotides are TGTGCAAGTCGCTTAACACACAAGCACAGGGGCATATCCAATCAGCCCCAGCATTTT. Translated, it gives CASRLTHKHRGISNQPQHF.

V gene TRBV2 combines with J gene TRBJ1-2; D gene unclear. Germline-derived CDR1 and CDR2 are SNHLY and FYNNEI. The CDR3 sequence is 12 residues long. The ends were cut back, 1 base at V and 4 bases at J, with 4 bases in the middle. CDR3 sequence (DNA): TGTGCCAGCAGTGAAGACAGCTATGGCTACACCTTC. The encoded protein is CASSEDSYGYTF. The whole variable domain, remainder taken from reference TRBV2 and TRBJ1-2, is EPEVTQTPSHQVTQMGQEVILRCVPISNHLYFYWYRQILGQKVEFLVSFYNNEISEKSEIFDDQFSVERPDGSNFTLKIRSTKLEDSAMYFCASSEDSYGYTFGSGTRLTVV.

This chain links TRBV6-5 with TRBJ1-1; 8 bases map to TRBD1. From germline, CDR1 is MNHEY and CDR2 SVGAGI. Trimming removed 2 bases from V and 4 bases from J; junction bases left unmatched: 6. CDR3 length: 15 amino acids. CDR3 in amino acids: CASSYGDRGGTEAFF. The CDR3 DNA reads as TGTGCCAGCAGTTACGGTGACAGGGGAGGCACTGAAGCTTTCTTT.